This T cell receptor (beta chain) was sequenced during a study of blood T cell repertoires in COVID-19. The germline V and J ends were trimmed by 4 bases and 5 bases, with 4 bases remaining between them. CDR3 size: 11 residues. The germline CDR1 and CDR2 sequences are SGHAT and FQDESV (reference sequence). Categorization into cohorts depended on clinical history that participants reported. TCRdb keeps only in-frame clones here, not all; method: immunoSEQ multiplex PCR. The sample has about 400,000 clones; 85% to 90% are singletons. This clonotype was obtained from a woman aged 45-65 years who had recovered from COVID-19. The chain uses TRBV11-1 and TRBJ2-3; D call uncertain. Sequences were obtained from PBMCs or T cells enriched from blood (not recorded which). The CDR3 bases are TGTGCCAGCAGCTCTCTAGATACGCAGTATTTT. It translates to CASSSLDTQYF.